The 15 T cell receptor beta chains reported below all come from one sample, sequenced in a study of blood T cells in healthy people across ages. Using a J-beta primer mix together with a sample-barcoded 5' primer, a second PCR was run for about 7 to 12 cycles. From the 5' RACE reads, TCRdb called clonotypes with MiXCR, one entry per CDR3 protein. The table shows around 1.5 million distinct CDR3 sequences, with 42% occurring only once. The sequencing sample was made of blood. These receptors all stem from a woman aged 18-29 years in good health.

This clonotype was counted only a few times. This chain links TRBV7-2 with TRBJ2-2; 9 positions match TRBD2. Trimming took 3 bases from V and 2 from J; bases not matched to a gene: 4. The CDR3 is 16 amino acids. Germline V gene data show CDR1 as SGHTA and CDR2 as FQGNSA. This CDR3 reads CASSFKLAGNTGELFF. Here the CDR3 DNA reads TGTGCCAGCAGCTTTAAACTAGCGGGTAACACCGGGGAGCTGTTTTTT.

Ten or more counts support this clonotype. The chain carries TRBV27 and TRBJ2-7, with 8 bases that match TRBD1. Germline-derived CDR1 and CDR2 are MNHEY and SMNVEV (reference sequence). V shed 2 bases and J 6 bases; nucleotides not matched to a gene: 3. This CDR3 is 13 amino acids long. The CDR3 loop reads CASSLLTGGEQYF. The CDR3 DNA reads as TGTGCCAGCAGTTTACTAACAGGGGGCGAGCAGTACTTC.

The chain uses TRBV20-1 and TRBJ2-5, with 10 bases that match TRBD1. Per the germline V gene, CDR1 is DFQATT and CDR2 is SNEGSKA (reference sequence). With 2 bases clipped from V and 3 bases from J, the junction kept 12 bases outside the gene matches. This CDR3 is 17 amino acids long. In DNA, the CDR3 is TGCAGTGCTAGAAACCGGGACAGGGGCGCTAATAAAGAGACCCAGTACTTC. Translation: CSARNRDRGANKETQYF.

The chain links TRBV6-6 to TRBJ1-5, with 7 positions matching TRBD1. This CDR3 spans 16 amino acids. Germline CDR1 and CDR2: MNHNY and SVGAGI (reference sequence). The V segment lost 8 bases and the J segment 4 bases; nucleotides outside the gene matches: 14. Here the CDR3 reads CASDWTGTTLNQPQHF. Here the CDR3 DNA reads TGTGCCAGCGATTGGACAGGAACCACTTTAAATCAGCCCCAGCATTTT.

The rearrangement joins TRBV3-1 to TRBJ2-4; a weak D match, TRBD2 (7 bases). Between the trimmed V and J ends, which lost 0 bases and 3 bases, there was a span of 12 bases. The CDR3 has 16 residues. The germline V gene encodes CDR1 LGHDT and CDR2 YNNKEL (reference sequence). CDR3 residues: CASSQDAGAGKNIQYF. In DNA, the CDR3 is TGTGCCAGCAGCCAAGATGCGGGGGCAGGCAAAAACATTCAGTACTTC.

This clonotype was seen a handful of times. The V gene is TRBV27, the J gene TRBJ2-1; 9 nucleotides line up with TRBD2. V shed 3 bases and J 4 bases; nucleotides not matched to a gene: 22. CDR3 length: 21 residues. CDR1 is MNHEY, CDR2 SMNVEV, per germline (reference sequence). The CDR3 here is CASSLDPPVIWASGAYNEQFF. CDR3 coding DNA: TGTGCCAGCAGTTTGGACCCCCCCGTGATATGGGCTAGCGGGGCATACAATGAGCAGTTCTTC.

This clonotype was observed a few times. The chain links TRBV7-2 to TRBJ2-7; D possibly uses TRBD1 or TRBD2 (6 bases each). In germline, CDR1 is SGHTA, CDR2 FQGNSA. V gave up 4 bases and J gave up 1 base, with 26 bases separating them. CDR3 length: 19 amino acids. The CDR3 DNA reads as TGTGCCAGCAGCTCACGGCCCGCGGGACAAATCATGAAATCCTACGAGCAGTACTTC. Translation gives CASSSRPAGQIMKSYEQYF.

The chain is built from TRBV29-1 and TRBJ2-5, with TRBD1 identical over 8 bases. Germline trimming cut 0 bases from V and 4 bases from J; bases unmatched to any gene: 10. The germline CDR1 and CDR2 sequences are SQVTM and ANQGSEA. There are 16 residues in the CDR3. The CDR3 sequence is CSVEDPIPGGAETQYF. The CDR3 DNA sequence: TGCAGCGTTGAAGACCCTATTCCAGGGGGCGCAGAGACCCAGTACTTC.

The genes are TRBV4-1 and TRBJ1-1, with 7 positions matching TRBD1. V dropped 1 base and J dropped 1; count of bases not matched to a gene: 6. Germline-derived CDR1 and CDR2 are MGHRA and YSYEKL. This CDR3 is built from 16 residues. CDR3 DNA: TGCGCCAGCAGCCAAGTTACCGGGACAGCGAACACTGAAGCTTTCTTT. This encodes CASSQVTGTANTEAFF.

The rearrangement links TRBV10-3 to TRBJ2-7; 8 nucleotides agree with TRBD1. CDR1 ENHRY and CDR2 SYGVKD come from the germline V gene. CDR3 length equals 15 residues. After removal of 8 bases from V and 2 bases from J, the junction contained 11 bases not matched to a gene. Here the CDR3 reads CAIREGQGRTYEQYF. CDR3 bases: TGTGCCATCCGCGAAGGACAGGGCAGGACCTACGAGCAGTACTTC.

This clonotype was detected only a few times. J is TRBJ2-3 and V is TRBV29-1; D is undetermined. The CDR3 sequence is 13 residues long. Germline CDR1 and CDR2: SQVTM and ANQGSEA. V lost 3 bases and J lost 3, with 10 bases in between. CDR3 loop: CSVERYATDTQYF. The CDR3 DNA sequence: TGCAGCGTTGAGAGGTATGCAACAGATACGCAGTATTTT.

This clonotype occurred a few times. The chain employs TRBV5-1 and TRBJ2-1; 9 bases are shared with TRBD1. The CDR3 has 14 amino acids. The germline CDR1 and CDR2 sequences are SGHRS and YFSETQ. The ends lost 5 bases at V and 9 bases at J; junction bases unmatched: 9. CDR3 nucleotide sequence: TGCGCCAGCAGTAAGGGACAGGGAGCCGGTGAGCAGTTCTTC. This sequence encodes CASSKGQGAGEQFF.

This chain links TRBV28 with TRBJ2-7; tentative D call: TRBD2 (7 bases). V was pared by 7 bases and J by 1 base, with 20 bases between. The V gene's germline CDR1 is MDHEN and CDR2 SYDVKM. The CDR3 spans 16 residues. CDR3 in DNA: TGTGCCAGCAATGACCGGGGGGCAGTTTCTTCCTACGAGCAGTACTTC. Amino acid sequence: CASNDRGAVSSYEQYF.

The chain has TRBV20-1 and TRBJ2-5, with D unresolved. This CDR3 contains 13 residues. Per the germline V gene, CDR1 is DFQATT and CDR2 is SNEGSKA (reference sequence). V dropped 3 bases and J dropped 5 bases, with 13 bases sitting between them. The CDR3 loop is CSASKWVEETQYF. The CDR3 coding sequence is TGCAGTGCTAGTAAATGGGTGGAGGAGACCCAGTACTTC.

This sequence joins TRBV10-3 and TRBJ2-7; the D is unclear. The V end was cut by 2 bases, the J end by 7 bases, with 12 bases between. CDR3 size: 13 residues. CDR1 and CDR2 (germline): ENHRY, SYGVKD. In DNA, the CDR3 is TGTGCCATCAGTGAGGCGTATGACAATGAGCAGTACTTC. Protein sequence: CAISEAYDNEQYF.